This TCR beta chain emerged from a study of cytomegalovirus exposure and HLA in healthy donors. The overall study: A prior analysis found 100 million to 140 million unique TCR beta sequences from 150 million to 200 million T cells. Findings and limits, study-wide: Across donors, presence/absence analyses took sequencing depth to be roughly uniform. Reportedly, a later analysis found an Asian-associated ancestry cluster had fewer N-insertions than the approximately 670-donor mean. In most subjects, TCR beta sequences reportedly gave accurate predictions of HLA-A and HLA-B alleles.

V lost 5 bases, J lost 9 bases, and 3 bases stayed unmatched. In germline, CDR1 is MNHEY, CDR2 SVGAGI. The CDR3 consists of 13 residues. This clone turned up a few times. Its antigen is unknown. The study ran its PCR with 60 Vbeta and 13 Jbeta primers. Here immunoSEQ multiplex PCR was the method, and the copy in TCRdb shows in-frame clones only, minus some. In the table there are 120,000 or so clones, about 80% of which are singletons. The source of this sequence is an older woman in good health and CMV-seropositive. The chain employs TRBV6-5 and TRBJ2-1, with 11 bases matching TRBD2. Specimen: PBMCs. DNA for the CDR3: TGTGCCAGCAGTACTAGCGGGAGTGGTGAGCAGTTCTTC. Translated, it gives CASSTSGSGEQFF.